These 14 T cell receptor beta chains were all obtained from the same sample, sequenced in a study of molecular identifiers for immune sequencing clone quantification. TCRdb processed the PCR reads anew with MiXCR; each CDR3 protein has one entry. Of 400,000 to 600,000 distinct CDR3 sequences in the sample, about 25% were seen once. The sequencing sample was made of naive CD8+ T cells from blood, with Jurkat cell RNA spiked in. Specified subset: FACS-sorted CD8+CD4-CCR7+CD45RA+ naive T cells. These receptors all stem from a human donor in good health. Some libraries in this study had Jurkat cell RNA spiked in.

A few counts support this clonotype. CDR3 in amino acids: CASSEAPNSPLIPEAFF. Here the CDR3 DNA reads TGTGCCAGCAGCGAGGCCCCCAACAGTCCACTGATCCCTGAAGCTTTCTTT. This rearrangement joins TRBV9 to TRBJ1-1; no clear D gene. Between the trimmed V and J ends, which lost 3 bases and 6 bases, there was a span of 24 bases. The V gene's germline CDR1 is SGDLS and CDR2 YYNGEE. This CDR3 is built from 17 residues.

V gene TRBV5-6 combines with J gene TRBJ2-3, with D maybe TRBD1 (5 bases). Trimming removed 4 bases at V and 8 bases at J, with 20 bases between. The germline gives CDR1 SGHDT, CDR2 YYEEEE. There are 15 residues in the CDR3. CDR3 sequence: CASSPTSGPVGTQYF. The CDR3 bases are TGTGCCAGCAGCCCGACGTCAGGGCCGGTTGGTACGCAGTATTTT.

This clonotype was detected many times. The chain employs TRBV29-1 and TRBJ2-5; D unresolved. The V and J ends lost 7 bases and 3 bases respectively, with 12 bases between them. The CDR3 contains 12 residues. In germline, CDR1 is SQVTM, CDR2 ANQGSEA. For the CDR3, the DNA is TGCAGCGCATTGGGGAATGAAGAGACCCAGTACTTC. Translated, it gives CSALGNEETQYF.

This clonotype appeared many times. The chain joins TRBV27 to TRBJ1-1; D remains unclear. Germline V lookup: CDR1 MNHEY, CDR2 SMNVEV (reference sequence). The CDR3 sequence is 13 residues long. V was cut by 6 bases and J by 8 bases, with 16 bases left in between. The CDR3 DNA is TGTGCCAGCAGAGCTGGTTACGGGAGGGAAGCTTTCTTT. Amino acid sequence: CASRAGYGREAFF.

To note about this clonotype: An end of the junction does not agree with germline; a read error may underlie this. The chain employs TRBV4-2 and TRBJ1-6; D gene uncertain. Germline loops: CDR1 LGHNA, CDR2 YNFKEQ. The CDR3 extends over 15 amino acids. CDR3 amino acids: CASSQAASYNSPLHF. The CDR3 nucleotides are TGTGCCAGCAGCCAAGCAGCCAGCTATAATTCCCCCCTCCACTTT.

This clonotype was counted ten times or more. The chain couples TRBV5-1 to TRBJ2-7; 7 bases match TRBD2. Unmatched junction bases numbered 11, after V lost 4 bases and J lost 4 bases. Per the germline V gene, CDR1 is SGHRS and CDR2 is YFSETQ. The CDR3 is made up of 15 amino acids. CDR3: CASSQSTGGSYEQYF. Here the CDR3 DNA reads TGCGCCAGCAGCCAATCCACGGGGGGTTCATACGAGCAGTACTTC.

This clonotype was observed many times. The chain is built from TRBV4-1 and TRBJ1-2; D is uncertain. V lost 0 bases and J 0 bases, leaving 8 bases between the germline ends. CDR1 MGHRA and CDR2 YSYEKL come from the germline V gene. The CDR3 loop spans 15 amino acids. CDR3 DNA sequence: TGCGCCAGCAGCCAAGATAGCACAGCTAACTATGGCTACACCTTC. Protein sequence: CASSQDSTANYGYTF.

The CDR3: CASTLGSITEAFF. CDR3 sequence (DNA): TGTGCCAGTACCCTCGGGTCTATCACTGAAGCTTTCTTT. The chain carries TRBV19 and TRBJ1-1; no clear D gene. Germline V gene data show CDR1 as LNHDA and CDR2 as SQIVND (reference sequence). This CDR3 has 13 residues. Trimming left V 7 bases short and J 4 bases short, with 13 bases between.

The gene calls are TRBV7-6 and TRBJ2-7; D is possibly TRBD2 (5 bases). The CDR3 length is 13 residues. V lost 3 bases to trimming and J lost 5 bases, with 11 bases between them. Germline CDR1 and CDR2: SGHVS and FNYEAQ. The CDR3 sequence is CASSFGELDEQYF. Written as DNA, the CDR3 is TGTGCCAGCAGCTTCGGGGAGTTAGACGAGCAGTACTTC.

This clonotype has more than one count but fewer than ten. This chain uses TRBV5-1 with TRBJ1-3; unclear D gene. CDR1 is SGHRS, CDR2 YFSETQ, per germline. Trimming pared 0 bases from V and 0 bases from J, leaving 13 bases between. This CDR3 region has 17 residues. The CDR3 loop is CASSLGPPQPSGNTIYF. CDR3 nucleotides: TGCGCCAGCAGCTTGGGGCCTCCCCAACCCTCTGGAAACACCATATATTTT.

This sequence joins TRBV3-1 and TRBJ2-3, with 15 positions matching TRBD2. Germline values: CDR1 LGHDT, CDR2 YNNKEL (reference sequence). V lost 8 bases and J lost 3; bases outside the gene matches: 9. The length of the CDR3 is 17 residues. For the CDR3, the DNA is TGTGCCAGCCAGTTGGGACTAGCGGGAGGAGGAACAGATACGCAGTATTTT. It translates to CASQLGLAGGGTDTQYF.

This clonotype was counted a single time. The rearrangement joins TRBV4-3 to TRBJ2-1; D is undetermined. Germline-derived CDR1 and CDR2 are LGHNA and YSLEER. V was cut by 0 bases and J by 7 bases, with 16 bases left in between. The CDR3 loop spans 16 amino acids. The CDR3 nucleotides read TGCGCCAGCAGCCAAGAAGTACGACCCCCCTGGAATGAGCAGTTCTTC. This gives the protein CASSQEVRPPWNEQFF.

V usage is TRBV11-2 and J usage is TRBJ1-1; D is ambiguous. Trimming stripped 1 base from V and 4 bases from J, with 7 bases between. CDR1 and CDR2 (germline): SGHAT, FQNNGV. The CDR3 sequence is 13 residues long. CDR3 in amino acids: CASSLGSITEAFF. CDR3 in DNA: TGTGCCAGCAGCTTAGGCTCGATCACTGAAGCTTTCTTT.

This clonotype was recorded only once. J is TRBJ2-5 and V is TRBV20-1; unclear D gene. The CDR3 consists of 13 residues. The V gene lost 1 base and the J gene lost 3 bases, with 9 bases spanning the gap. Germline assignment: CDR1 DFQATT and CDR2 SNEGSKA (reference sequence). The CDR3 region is CSARVQTEETQYF. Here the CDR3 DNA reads TGCAGTGCTAGAGTACAGACCGAAGAGACCCAGTACTTC.